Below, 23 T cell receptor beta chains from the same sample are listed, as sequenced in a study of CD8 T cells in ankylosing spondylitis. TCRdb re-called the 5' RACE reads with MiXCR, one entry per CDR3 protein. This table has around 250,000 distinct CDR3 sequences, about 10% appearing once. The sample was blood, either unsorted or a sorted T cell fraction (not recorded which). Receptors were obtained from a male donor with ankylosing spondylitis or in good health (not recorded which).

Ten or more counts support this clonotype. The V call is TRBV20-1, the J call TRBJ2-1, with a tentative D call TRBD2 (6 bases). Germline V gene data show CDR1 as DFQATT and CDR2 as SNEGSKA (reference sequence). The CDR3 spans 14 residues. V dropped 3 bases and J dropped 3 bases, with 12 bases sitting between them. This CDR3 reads CSASTSPNYNEQFF. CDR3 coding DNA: TGCAGTGCTAGTACTAGCCCTAACTACAATGAGCAGTTCTTC.

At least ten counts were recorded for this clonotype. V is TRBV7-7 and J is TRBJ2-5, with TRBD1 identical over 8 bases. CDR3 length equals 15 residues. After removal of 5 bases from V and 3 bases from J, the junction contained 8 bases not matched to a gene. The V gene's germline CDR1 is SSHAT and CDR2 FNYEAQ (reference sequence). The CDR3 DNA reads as TGTGCCAGCAGCCGAGTACCGGACAGGGAAGAGACCCAGTACTTC. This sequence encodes CASSRVPDREETQYF.

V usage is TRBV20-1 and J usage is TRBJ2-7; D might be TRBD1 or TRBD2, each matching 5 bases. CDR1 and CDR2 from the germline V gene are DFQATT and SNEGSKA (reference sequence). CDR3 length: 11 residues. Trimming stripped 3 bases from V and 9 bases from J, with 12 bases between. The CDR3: CSASSGGGQYF. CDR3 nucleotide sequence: TGCAGTGCTAGCTCGGGTGGGGGGCAGTACTTC.

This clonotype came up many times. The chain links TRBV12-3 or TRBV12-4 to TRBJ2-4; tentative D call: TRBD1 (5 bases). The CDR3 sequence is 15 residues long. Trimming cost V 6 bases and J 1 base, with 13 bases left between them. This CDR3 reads CASRRRTGAKNIQYF. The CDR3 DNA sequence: TGTGCCAGCAGACGCAGAACAGGCGCCAAAAACATTCAGTACTTC.

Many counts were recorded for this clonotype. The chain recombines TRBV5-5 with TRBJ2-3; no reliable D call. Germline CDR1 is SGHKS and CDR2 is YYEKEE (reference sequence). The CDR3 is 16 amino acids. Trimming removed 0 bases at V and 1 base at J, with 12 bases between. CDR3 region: CASSLVGLDGTDTQYF. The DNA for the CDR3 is TGTGCCAGCAGCTTGGTCGGGCTAGACGGCACAGATACGCAGTATTTT.

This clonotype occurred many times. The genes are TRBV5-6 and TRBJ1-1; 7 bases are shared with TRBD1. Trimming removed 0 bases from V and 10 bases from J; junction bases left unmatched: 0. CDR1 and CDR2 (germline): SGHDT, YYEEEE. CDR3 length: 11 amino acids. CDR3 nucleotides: TGTGCCAGCAGCTTGGAGGGGGCAGCTTTCTTT. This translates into CASSLEGAAFF.

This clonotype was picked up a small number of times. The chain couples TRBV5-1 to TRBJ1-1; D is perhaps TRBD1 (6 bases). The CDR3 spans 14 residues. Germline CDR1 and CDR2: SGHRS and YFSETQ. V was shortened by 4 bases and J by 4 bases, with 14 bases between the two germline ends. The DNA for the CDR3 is TGCGCCAGCAGCACCAAGGGGGAAGGCACTGAAGCTTTCTTT. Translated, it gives CASSTKGEGTEAFF.

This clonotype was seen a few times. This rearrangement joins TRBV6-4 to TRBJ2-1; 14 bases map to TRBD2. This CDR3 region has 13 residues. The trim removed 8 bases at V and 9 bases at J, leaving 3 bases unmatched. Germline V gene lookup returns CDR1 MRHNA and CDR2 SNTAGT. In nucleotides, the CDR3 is TGTGCCAGCTCTGGGACTAGCGGGAGTGAGCAGTTCTTC. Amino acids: CASSGTSGSEQFF.

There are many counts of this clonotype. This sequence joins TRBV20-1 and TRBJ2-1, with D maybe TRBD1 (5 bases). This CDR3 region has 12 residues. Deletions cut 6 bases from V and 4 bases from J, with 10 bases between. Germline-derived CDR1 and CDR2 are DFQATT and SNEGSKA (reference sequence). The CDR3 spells CSAPTDYNEQFF. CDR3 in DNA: TGCAGTGCGCCGACAGATTACAATGAGCAGTTCTTC.

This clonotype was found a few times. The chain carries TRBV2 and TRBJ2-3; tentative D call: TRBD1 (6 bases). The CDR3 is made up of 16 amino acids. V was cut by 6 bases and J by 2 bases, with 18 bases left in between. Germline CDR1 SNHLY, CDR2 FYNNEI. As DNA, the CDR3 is TGTGCCAGCAGCGCCTCCGTGACAGGAATCACAGATACGCAGTATTTT. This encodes CASSASVTGITDTQYF.

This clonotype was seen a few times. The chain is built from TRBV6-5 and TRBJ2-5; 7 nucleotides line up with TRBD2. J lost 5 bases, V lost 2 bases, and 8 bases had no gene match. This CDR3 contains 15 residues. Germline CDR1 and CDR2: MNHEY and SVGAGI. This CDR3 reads CASSYQRGFAETQYF. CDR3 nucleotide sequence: TGTGCCAGCAGTTACCAGCGGGGTTTCGCGGAGACCCAGTACTTC.

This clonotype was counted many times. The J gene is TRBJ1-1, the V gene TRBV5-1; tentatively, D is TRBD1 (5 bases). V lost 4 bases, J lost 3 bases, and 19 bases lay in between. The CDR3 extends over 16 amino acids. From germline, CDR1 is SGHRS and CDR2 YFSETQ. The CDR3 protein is CASSHPGPGGYTEAFF. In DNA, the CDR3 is TGCGCCAGCAGCCACCCGGGGCCGGGCGGATACACTGAAGCTTTCTTT.

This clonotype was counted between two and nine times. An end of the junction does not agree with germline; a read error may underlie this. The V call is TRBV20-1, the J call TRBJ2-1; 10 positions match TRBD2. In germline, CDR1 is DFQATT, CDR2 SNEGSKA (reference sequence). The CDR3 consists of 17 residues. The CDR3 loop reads CCAREGSSGGGYNEQFF. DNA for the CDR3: TGCTGTGCTAGAGAGGGTTCTAGCGGGGGAGGGTACAATGAGCAGTTCTTC.

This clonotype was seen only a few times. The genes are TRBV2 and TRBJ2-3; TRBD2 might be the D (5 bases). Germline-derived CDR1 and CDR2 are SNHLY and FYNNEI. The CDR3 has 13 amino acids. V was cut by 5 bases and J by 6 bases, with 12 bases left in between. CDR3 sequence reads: CASSSRRSDTQYF. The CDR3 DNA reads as TGTGCCAGCAGTTCCAGGAGGAGTGATACGCAGTATTTT. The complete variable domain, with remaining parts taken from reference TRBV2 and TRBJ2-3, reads EPEVTQTPSHQVTQMGQEVILRCVPISNHLYFYWYRQILGQKVEFLVSFYNNEISEKSEIFDDQFSVERPDGSNFTLKIRSTKLEDSAMYFCASSSRRSDTQYFGPGTRLTVL.

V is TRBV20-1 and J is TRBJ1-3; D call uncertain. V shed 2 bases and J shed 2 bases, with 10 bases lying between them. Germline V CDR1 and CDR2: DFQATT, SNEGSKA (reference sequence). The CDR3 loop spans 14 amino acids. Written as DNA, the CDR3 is TGCAGTGCTAGAAGCCTCGACCCTGGAAACACCATATATTTT. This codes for CSARSLDPGNTIYF.

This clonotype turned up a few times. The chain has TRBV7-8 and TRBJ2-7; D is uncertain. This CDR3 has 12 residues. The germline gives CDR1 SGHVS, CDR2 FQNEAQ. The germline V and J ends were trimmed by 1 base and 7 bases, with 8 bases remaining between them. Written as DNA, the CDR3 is TGTGCCAGCAGCTTAGTGGCCGGGGAGCAGTACTTC. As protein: CASSLVAGEQYF.

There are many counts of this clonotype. The CDR3 here is CSVGTSGRVGEQFF. As DNA, the CDR3 is TGCAGCGTTGGGACTAGCGGGAGGGTAGGTGAGCAGTTCTTC. This chain uses TRBV29-1 with TRBJ2-1, with 15 bases matching TRBD2. The V gene's germline CDR1 is SQVTM and CDR2 ANQGSEA. After removal of 4 bases from V and 9 bases from J, the junction contained 4 bases not matched to a gene. The CDR3 runs to 14 residues.

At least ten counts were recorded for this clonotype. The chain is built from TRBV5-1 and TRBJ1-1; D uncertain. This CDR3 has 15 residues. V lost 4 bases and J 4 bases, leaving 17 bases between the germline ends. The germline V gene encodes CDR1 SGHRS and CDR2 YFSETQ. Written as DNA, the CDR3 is TGCGCCAGCAGCCCACAGACGCCCGGCGTCACTGAAGCTTTCTTT. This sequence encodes CASSPQTPGVTEAFF.

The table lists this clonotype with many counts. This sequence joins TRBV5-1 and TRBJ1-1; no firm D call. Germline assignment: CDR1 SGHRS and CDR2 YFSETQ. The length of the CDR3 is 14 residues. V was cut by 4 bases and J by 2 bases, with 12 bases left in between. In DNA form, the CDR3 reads TGCGCCAGCAGCGCCGGTTGGGGTAACACTGAAGCTTTCTTT. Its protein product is CASSAGWGNTEAFF.

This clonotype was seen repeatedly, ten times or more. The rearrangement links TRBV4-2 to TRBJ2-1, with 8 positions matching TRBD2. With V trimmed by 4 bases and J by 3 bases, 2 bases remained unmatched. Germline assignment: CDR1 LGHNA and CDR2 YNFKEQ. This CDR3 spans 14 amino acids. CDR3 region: CASSRGLGYNEQFF. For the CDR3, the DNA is TGTGCCAGCAGCCGGGGACTAGGCTACAATGAGCAGTTCTTC.

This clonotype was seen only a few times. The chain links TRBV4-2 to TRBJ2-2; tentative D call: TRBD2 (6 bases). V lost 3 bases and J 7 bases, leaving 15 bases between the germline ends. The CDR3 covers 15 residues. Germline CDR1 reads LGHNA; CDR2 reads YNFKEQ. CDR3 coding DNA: TGTGCCAGCAGCCACCCCGAGCGGCGGGACGGGGAGCTGTTTTTT. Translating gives CASSHPERRDGELFF.

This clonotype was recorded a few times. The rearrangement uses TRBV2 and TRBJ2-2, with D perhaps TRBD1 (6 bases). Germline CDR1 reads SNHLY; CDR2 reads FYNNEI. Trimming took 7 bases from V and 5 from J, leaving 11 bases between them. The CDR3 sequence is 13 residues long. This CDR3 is CASKGTSTGELFF. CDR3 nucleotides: TGTGCCAGCAAAGGGACAAGTACCGGGGAGCTGTTTTTT.

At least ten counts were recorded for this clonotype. The CDR3 DNA follows: TGTGCCAGCTCGGTTACAGATACGCAGTATTTT. It encodes CASSVTDTQYF. The rearrangement joins TRBV5-5 to TRBJ2-3, with no clear D. This CDR3 is 11 amino acids long. CDR1 is SGHKS, CDR2 YYEKEE, per germline (reference sequence). V dropped 7 bases and J dropped 3 bases, with 6 bases sitting between them.